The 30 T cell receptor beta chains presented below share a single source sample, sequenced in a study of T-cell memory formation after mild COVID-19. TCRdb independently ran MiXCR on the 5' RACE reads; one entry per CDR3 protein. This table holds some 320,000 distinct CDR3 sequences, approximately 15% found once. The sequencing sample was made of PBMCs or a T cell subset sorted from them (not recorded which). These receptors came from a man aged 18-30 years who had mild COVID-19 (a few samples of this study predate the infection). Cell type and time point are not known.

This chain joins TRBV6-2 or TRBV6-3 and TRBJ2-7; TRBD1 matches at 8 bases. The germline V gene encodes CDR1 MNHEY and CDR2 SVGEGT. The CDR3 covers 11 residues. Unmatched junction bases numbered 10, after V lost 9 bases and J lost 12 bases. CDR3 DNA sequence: TGTGCCAGTTCCCAGGGGGCGAATTTGTACGTC. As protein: CASSQGANLYV.

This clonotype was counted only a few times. The CDR3 bases are TGTGCCAGCAGCTTCCAGGCAGTCACTCAGGAGACCCAGTACTTC. Translation gives CASSFQAVTQETQYF. The chain recombines TRBV7-2 with TRBJ2-5; D gene ambiguous. Germline CDR1 is SGHTA and CDR2 is FQGNSA. V gave up 3 bases and J gave up 5 bases, with 16 bases separating them. There are 15 residues in the CDR3.

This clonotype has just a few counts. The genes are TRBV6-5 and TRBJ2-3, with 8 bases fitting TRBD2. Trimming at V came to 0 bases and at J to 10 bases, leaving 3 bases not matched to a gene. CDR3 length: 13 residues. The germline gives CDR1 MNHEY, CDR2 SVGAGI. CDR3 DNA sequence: TGTGCCAGCAGTTACTCGACGACTAGCGCGCAGTATTTT. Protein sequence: CASSYSTTSAQYF.

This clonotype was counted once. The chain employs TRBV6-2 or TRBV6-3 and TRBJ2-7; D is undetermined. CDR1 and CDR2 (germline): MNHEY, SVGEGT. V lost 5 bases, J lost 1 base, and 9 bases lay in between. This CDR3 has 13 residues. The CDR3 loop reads CASSKQSSYEQYV. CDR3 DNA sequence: TGTGCCAGCAGTAAACAGAGTTCCTACGAGCAGTACGTC.

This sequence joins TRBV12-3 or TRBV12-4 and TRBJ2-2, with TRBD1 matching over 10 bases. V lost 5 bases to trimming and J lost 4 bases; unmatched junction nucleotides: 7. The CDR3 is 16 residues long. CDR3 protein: CASSKRQGAPTGELFF. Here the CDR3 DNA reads TGTGCCAGCAGTAAAAGACAGGGGGCGCCCACCGGGGAGCTGTTTTTT.

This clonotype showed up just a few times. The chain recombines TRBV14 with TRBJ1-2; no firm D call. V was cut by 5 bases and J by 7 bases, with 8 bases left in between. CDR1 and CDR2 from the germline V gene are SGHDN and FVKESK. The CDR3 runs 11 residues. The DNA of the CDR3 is TGTGCCAGCAGCGCAACGTTTGGCTACACCTTC. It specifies CASSATFGYTF.

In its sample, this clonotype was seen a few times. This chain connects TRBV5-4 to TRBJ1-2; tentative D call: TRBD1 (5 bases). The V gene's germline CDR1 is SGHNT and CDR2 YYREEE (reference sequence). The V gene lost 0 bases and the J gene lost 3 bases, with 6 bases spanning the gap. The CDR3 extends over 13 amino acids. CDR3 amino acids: CASSLGRDYGYTF. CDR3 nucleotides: TGTGCCAGCAGCTTGGGCAGGGACTATGGCTACACCTTC.

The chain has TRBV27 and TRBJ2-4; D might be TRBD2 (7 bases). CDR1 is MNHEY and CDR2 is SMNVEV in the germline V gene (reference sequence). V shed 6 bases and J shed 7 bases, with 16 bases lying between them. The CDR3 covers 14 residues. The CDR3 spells CASRGRGAGNIQYF. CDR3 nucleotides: TGTGCCAGCAGGGGTCGGGGGGCAGGGAACATTCAGTACTTC.

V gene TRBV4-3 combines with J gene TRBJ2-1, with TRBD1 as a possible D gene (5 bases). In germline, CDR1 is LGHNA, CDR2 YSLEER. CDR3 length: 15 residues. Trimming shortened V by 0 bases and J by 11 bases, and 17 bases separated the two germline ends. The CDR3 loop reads CASSQEGYGASKQFF. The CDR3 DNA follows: TGCGCCAGCAGCCAAGAGGGCTATGGGGCCAGCAAGCAGTTCTTC.

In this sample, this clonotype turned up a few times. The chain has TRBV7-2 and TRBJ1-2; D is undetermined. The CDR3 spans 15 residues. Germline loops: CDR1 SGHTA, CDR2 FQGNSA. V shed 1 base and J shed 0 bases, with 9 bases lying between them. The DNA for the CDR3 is TGTGCCAGCAGCTTAGTATTCTCAGCTAACTATGGCTACACCTTC. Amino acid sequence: CASSLVFSANYGYTF.

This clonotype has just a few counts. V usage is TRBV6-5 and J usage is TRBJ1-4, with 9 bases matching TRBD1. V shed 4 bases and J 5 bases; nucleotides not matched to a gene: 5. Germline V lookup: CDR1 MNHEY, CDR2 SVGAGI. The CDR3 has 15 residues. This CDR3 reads CASSSPTGGNEKLFF. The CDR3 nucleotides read TGTGCCAGCAGTTCCCCGACAGGGGGGAATGAAAAACTGTTTTTT.

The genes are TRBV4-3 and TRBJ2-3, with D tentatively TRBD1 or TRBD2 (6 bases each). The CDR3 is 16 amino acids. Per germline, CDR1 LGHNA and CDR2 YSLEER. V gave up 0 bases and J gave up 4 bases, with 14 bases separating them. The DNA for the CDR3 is TGCGCCAGCAGCCAAGATCAGGGGCGGGGCCCAGATACGCAGTATTTT. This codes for CASSQDQGRGPDTQYF.

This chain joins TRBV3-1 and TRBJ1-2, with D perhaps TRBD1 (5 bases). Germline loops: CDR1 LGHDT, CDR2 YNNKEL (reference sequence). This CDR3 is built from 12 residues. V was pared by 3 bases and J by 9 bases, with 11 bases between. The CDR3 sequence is CASSQGVSSYTF. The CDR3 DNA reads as TGTGCCAGCAGCCAGGGGGTTTCGAGCTACACCTTC.

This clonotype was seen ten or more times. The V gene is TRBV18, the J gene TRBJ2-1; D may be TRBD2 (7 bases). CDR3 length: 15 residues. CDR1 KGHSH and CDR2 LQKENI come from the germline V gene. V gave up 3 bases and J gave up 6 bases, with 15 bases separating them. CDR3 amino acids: CASSPPGGAFNEQFF. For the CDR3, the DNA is TGTGCCAGCTCACCTCCGGGGGGCGCATTCAATGAGCAGTTCTTC. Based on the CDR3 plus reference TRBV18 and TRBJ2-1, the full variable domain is NAGVMQNPRHLVRRRGQEARLRCSPMKGHSHVYWYRQLPEEGLKFMVYLQKENIIDESGMPKERFSAEFPKEGPSILRIQQVVRGDSAAYFCASSPPGGAFNEQFFGPGTRLTVL.

The CDR3 region has the DNA TGTGCCAGCACCCTCGGGTATAGCGGGGGGGGCGATGAGCAGTTCTTC. Translating gives CASTLGYSGGGDEQFF. The J gene is TRBJ2-1, the V gene TRBV9, with 11 bases lining up with TRBD2. Losses at the gene ends were 6 bases for V and 8 bases for J; bases not matched to a gene: 13. The CDR3 has 16 residues. Germline assignment: CDR1 SGDLS and CDR2 YYNGEE.

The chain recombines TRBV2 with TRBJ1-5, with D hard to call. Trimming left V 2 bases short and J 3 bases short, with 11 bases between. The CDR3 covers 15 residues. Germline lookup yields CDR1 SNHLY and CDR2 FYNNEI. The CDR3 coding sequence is TGTGCCAGCAGTGAATGGGGTTTTGACAATCAGCCCCAGCATTTT. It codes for CASSEWGFDNQPQHF.

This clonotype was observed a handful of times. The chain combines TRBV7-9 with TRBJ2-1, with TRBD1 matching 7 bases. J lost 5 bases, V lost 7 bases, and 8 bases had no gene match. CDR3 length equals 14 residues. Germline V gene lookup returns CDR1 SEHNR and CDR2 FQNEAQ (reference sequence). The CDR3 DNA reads TGTGCCAGCAACCGACTCCAGGGGGACAATGAGCAGTTCTTC. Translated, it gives CASNRLQGDNEQFF.

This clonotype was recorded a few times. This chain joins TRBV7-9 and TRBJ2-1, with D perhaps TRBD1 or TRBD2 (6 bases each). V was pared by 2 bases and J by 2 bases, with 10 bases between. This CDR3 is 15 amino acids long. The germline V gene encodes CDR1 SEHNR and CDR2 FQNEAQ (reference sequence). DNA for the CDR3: TGTGCCAGCAGCTTACCGGGGGCCCCCTACAATGAGCAGTTCTTC. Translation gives CASSLPGAPYNEQFF.

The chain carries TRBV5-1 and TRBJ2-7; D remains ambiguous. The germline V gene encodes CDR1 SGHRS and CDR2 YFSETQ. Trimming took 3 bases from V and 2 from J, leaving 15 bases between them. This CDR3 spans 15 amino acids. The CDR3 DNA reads TGCGCCAGCAGCTCGATCCTCGGCAGGCCCTACGAGCAGTACTTC. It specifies CASSSILGRPYEQYF.

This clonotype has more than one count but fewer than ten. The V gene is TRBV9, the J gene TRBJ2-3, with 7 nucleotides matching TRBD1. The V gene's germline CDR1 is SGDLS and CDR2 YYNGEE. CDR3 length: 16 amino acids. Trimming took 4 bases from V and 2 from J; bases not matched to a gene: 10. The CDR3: CASSHATQGVTDTQYF. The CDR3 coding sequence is TGTGCCAGCAGCCATGCAACGCAGGGGGTCACAGATACGCAGTATTTT.

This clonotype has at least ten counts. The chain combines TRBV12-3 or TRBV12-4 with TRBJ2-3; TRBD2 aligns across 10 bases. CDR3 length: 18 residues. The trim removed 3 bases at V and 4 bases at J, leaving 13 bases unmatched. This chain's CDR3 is CASSLGSSGGGLADTQYF. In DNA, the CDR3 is TGTGCCAGCAGTTTGGGTTCCAGCGGGGGGGGGCTAGCAGATACGCAGTATTTT.

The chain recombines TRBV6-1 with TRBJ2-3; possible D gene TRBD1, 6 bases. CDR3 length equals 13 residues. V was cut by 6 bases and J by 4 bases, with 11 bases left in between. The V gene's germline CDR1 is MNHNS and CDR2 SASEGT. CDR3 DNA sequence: TGTGCCAGCAGGGCAACAGGGCCAGATACGCAGTATTTT. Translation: CASRATGPDTQYF.

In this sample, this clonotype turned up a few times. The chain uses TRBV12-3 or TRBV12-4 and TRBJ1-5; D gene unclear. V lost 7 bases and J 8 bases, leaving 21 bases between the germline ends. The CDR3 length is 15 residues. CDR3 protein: CASTYSGNMVEPQHF. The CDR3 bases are TGTGCCAGCACCTATAGTGGGAATATGGTGGAGCCCCAGCATTTT.

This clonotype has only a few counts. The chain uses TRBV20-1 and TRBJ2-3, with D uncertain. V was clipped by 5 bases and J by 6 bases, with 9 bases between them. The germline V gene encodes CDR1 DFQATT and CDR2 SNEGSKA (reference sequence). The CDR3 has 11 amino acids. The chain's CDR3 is CSAFGRDTQYF. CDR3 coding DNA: TGCAGTGCTTTCGGACGGGATACGCAGTATTTT.

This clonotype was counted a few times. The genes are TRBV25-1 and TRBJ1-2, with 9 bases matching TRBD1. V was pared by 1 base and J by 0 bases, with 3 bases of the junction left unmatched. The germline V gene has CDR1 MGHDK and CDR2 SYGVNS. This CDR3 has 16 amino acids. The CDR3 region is CASSESRTGANYGYTF. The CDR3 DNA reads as TGTGCCAGCAGTGAATCCCGGACAGGGGCTAACTATGGCTACACCTTC.

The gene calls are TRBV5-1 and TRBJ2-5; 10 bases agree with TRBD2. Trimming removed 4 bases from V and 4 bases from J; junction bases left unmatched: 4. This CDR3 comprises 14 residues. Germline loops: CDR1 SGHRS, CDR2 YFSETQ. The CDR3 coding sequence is TGCGCCAGCAGCACTAGCGGGAACCTAGAGACCCAGTACTTC. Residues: CASSTSGNLETQYF.

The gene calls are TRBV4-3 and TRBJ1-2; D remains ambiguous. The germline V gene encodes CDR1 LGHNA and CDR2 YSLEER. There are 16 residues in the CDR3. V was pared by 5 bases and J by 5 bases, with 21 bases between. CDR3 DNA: TGCGCCAGCAGCGCCGTGGCCGAGGCCCCTCGTTATGGCTACACCTTC. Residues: CASSAVAEAPRYGYTF.

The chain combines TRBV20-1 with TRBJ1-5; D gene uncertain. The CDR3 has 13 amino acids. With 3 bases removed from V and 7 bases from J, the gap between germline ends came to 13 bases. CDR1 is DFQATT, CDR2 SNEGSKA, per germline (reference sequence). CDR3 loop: CSARPPFEQPQHF. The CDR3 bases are TGCAGTGCTAGGCCCCCTTTTGAGCAGCCCCAGCATTTT.

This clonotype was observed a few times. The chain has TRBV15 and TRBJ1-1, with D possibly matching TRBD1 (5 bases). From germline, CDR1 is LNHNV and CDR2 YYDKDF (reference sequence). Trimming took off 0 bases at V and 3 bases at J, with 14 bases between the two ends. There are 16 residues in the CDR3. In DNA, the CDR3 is TGTGCCACCAGCAGAGATAGGGGTGTGGGTTACACTGAAGCTTTCTTT. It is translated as CATSRDRGVGYTEAFF.

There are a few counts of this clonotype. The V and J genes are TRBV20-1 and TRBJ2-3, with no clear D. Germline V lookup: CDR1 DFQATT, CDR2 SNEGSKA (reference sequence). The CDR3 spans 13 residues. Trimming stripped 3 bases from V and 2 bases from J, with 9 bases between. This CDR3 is CSASGQLTDTQYF. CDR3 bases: TGCAGTGCTAGCGGGCAACTCACAGATACGCAGTATTTT.